This record looks at one T cell receptor (beta chain) sequence and its context. As yet, its antigen is unknown. The data belong to a study of lymphopenia after photon versus proton radiotherapy. V shed 0 bases, J shed 8 bases, and the junction held 8 bases outside the gene matches. CDR1 and CDR2 from the germline V gene are WNHNN and SYGVQD (reference sequence). The length of the CDR3 is 17 residues. Overall study findings and caveats: Post-nadir diversity loss with photons came from oligoclonal expansion, particularly CD8+ Temra cells. A bigger post-nadir fall in TCR diversity correlated inversely with survival time in deceased patients.

Only in-frame clones appear in the TCRdb table, and some are missing; sequencing was by immunoSEQ multiplex PCR. The sample lists approximately 25,000 clones, approximately 88% occurring once. V is TRBV10-1 and J is TRBJ2-2; TRBD2 aligns across 11 bases. This specimen consisted of peripheral blood, obtained from a patient treated with photon-based radiotherapy. This TCR was sampled from a man aged 50-59 years with gastric cancer. The CDR3 region is CASSESTSGVTRGELFF. CDR3 nucleotide sequence: TGCGCCAGCAGTGAGTCGACTAGCGGGGTAACAAGAGGGGAGCTGTTTTTT.